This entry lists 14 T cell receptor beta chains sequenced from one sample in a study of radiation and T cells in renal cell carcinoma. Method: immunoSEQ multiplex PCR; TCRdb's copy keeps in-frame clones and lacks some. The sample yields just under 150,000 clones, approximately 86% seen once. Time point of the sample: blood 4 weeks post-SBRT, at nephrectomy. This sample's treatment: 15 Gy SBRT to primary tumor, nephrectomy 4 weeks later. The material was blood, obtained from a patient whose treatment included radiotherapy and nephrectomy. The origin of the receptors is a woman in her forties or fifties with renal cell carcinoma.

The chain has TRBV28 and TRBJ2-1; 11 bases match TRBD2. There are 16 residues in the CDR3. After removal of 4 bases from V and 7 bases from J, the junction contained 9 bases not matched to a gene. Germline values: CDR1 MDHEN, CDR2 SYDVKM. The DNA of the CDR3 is TGTGCCAGCAGTTCTCCGGGACTAGCGGTTGATAATGAGCAGTTCTTC. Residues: CASSSPGLAVDNEQFF. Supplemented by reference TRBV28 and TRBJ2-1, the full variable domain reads DVKVTQSSRYLVKRTGEKVFLECVQDMDHENMFWYRQDPGLGLRLIYFSYDVKMKEKGDIPEGYSVSREKKERFSLILESASTNQTSMYLCASSSPGLAVDNEQFFGPGTRLTVL.

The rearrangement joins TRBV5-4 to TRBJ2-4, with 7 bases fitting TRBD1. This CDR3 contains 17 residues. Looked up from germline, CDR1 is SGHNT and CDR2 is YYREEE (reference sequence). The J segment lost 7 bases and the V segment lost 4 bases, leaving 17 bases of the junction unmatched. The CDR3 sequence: CASSPGRSQGVSNIQYF. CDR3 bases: TGTGCCAGCAGCCCTGGAAGAAGTCAGGGGGTGTCGAACATTCAGTACTTC.

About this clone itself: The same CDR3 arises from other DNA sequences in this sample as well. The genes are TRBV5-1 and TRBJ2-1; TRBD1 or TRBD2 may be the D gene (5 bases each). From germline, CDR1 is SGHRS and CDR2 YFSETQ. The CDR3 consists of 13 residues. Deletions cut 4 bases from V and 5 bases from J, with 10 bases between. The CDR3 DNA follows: TGCGCCAGCAGCCTCGGGACCGACAATGAGCAGTTCTTC. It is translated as CASSLGTDNEQFF.

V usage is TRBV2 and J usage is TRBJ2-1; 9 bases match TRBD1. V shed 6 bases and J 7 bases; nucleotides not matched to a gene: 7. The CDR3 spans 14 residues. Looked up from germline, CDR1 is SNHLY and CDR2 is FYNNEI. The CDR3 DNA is TGTGCCAGCAGCCCGGACAGGGGTCGAAATGAGCAGTTCTTC. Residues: CASSPDRGRNEQFF.

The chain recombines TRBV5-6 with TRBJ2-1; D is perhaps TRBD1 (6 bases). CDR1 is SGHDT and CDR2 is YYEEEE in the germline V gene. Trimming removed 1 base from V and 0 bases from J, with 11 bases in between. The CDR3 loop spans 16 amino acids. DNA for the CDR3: TGTGCCAGCAGCTTGCACAGGGTCGGCTCCTACAATGAGCAGTTCTTC. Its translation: CASSLHRVGSYNEQFF.

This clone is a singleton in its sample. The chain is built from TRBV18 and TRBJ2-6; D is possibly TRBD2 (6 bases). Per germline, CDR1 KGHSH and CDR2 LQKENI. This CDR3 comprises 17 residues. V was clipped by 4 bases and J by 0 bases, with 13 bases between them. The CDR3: CASSLGLLGSGANVLTF. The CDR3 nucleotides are TGTGCCAGCTCACTGGGACTCCTGGGCTCTGGGGCCAACGTCCTGACTTTC.

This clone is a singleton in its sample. In nucleotides, the CDR3 is TGCGCCAGCAGCCACCCGCGGACAGGTCGATTATCACCCCTCCACTTT. It yields the protein CASSHPRTGRLSPLHF. The chain employs TRBV4-3 and TRBJ1-6; 7 bases are a match to TRBD1. The CDR3 covers 16 residues. V trimming: 3 bases; J trimming: 10 bases; junction bases outside the gene matches: 12. In germline, CDR1 is LGHNA, CDR2 YSLEER.

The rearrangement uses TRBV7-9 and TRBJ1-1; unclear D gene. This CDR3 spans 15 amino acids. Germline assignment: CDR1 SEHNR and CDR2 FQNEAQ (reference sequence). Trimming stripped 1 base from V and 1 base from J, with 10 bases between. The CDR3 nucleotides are TGTGCCAGCAGCTTAGGAGAGGGCGGGAACACTGAAGCTTTCTTT. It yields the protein CASSLGEGGNTEAFF.

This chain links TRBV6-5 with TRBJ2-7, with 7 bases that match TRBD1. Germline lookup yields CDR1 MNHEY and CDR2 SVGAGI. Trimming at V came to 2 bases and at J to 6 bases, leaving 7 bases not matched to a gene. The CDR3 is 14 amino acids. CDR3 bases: TGTGCCAGCAGTTACCTACAGGGGTACTCCGAGCAGTACTTC. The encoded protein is CASSYLQGYSEQYF.

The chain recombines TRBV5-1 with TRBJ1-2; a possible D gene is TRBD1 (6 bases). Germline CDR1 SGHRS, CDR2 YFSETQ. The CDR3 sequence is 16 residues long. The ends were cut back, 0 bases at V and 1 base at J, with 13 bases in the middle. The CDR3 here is CASSLGPQGGNYGYTF. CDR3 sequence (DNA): TGCGCCAGCAGCTTGGGCCCCCAAGGGGGTAACTATGGCTACACCTTC.

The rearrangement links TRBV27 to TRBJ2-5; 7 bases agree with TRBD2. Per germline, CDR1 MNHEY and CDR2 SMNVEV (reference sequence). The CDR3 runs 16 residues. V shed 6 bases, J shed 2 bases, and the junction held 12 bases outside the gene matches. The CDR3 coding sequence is TGTGCCAGCAGCCCCATGTATACTAGCGCGCAAGAGACCCAGTACTTC. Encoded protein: CASSPMYTSAQETQYF.

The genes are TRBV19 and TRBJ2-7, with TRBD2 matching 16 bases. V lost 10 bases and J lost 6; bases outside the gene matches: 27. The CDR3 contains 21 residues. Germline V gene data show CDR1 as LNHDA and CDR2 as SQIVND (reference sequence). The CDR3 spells CATHRIKTIPGLAGGPVEQYF. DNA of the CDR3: TGTGCCACCCACAGGATTAAAACTATACCGGGACTAGCGGGAGGGCCGGTCGAGCAGTACTTC.

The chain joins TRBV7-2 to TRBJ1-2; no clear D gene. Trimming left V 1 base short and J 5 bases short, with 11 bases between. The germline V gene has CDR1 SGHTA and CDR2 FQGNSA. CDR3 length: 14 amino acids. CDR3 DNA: TGTGCCAGCAGCTTAGAAGGGAGTCTTTATGGCTACACCTTC. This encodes CASSLEGSLYGYTF.

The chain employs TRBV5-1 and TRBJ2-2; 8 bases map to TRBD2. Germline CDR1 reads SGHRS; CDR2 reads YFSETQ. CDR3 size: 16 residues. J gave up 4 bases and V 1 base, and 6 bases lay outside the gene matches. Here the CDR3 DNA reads TGCGCCAGCAGCTTGCTTACTGCGGGGGGCACCGGGGAGCTGTTTTTT. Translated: CASSLLTAGGTGELFF. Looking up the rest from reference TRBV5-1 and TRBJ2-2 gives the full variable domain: KAGVTQTPRYLIKTRGQQVTLSCSPISGHRSVSWYQQTPGQGLQFLFEYFSETQRNKGNFPGRFSGRQFSNSRSEMNVSTLELGDSALYLCASSLLTAGGTGELFFGEGSRLTVL.